This is a list of T cell receptor beta chains from one sample in a study of T cell clonotyping in hematopoietic cell transplantation. Here immunoSEQ multiplex PCR was the method, and the copy in TCRdb shows in-frame clones only, minus some. The sample has about 6,400 clones, around 86% seen once. The sequencing here drew on peripheral blood mononuclear cells, taken 100 days after allogeneic stem cell transplant. Receptors originate from a male patient aged 40 to 50 who had an allogeneic stem cell transplant from an unrelated donor, so the T cells may come from the graft donor. Some clones in this sample may be carry-over from other donors' samples. The CDR3 runs from the conserved cysteine through the conserved F or W.

j_call | v_call | cdr3_aa
TRBJ1-6 | TRBV7-2 | CASSQSKGSPLHF
TRBJ1-1 | TRBV6-1 | CASSTRNVNTEAFF
TRBJ1-5 | TRBV29-1 | CSVDRGNSNQPQHF
TRBJ2-7 | TRBV2 | CASSGGQGRASYEQYF
TRBJ2-5 | TRBV18 | CASSPAGAVETQYF
TRBJ1-2 | TRBV30 | CAWSGIRTNYGYTF
TRBJ1-2 | TRBV5-1 | CASSLNRRAASSPFNYGYTF
TRBJ1-2 | TRBV30 | CAWRRLAPLYGYTF
TRBJ2-7 | TRBV28 | CASKPAGFNEQYF
TRBJ2-1 | TRBV2 | CASLQGLTYNEQFF
TRBJ1-2 | TRBV11-2 | CASSSPPLGYTF
TRBJ1-2 | TRBV4-1 | CASSLAGQGHCTF
TRBJ1-6 | TRBV4-1 | CASSQAYRVDNSPLHF
TRBJ1-3 | TRBV30 | CAWSSGWNTIYF
TRBJ1-5 | TRBV27 | CASSLSSAVSNQPQHF
TRBJ2-5 | TRBV5-1 | CASSLALRQETQYF
TRBJ1-2 | TRBV28 | CASSLQAYGYTF
TRBJ2-7 | TRBV7-9 | CASSPPSRRNLREQYF
TRBJ2-5 | TRBV30 | CAWSPWGKETQYF
TRBJ2-5 | TRBV5-8 | CASSSGRGNLQETQYF
TRBJ1-6 | TRBV2 | CASSLDRGQDSPLHF
TRBJ2-1 | TRBV29-1 | CSVEEAGGQFF
TRBJ1-3 | TRBV9 | CASSTGGGGGNTIYF
TRBJ2-2 | TRBV4-1 | CASSQEFTSGGASSNTGELFF
TRBJ2-3 | TRBV2 | CASSTLRDTQYF
TRBJ2-7 | TRBV5-6 | CASSQTGYEQYF
TRBJ2-2 | TRBV25-1 | CASSGGYTGELFF
TRBJ2-2 | TRBV2 | CASRFDRAGELFF
TRBJ1-5 | TRBV5-1 | CASSLKGVGQPQHF
TRBJ1-1 | TRBV13 | CASLTQGSTEAFF
TRBJ2-2 | TRBV28 | CASSPEGSANTGELFF
TRBJ2-7 | TRBV28 | CASGNSGGYEQYF
TRBJ1-1 | TRBV7-6 | CASSLSYNTEAFF
- | TRBV11-3 | CASSLGSRGSIYEQYF
TRBJ1-6 | TRBV9 | CASSTRQGRNSPLHF
TRBJ2-2 | TRBV4-3 | CASSGGAGGNTGELFF
TRBJ1-2 | TRBV10-3 | CAISLAGYGYTF
TRBJ2-5 | TRBV6-1 | CASSEDLLAALETQYF
TRBJ1-5 | TRBV5-1 | CASSLVQIYSNQPQHF
TRBJ1-5 | TRBV6-1 | CASSETGYGDQPQHF
TRBJ1-2 | TRBV4-3 | CASSYPGAGYTF
TRBJ2-2 | TRBV7-6 | CASSLVVGGPGELFF
TRBJ2-3 | TRBV30 | CAWSSGLAGSGTDTQYF
TRBJ2-6 | TRBV2 | CASNRDFSGANVLTF
TRBJ2-2 | TRBV28 | CASSLSEGLTGELFF